This TCR beta chain emerged from a study of blood T cell repertoires in COVID-19. On the study more broadly: In each case, the material was cDNA or gDNA derived from T cells, B-cell-depleted T cells, or PBMCs.

The method was immunoSEQ multiplex PCR; TCRdb's version includes in-frame clones alone and lacks a portion of them. In the table there are about 340,000 clones, roughly 90% of which are singletons. The CDR3 consists of 15 residues. V dropped 5 bases and J dropped 9; count of bases not matched to a gene: 9. The germline V gene has CDR1 SGHAT and CDR2 FQDESV (reference sequence). This TCR came from a woman aged 25-40 years who had recovered from COVID-19. The chain uses TRBV11-1 and TRBJ1-6; 8 bases align to TRBD1. The specimen sequenced was PBMCs or T cells enriched from blood (not recorded which). CDR3 residues: CASSLTDRGSSPLHF. In DNA form, the CDR3 reads TGTGCCAGCAGCCTTACCGACAGGGGAAGTTCACCCCTCCACTTT.